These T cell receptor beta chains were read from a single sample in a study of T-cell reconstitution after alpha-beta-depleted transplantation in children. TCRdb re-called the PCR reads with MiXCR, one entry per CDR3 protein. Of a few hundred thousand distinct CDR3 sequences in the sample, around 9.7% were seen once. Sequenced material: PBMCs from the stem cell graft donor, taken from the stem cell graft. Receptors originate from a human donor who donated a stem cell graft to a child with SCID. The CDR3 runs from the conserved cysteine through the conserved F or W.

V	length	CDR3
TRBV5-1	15	CASSGMDRVYNEQFF
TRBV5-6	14	CASSFQDRGLDYTF
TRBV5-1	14	CASSLVGSNYGYTF
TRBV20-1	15	CSARLGSPDNWEQFF
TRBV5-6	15	CASSFYGRKNTEAFF
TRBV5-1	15	CASSTDTPNTGELFF
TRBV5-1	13	CASSQYTGNEQFF
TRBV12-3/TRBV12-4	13	CATLKRGDDEQYF
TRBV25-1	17	CASSENLGGDSNQPQHF
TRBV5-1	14	CASSVGQGIEPQHF
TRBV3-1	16	CASSPTAPTDTYEQYF
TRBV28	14	CASSSTGVNYGYTF
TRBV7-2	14	CASSLDAGVPTQYF
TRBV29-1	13	CSVEVRENYGYTF
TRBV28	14	CASTNHRGGTEAFF
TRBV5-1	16	CASSPGQKSGYYEQYF
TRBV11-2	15	CASSPNPGYYNEQFF
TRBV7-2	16	CASSLVGGVGTDTQYF
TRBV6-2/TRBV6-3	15	CASSPGGAGNQPQHF
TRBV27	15	CASSHWGGMNYEQYF
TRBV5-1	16	CATRSGTGARGTEAFF
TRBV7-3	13	CASSLGRSGELFF
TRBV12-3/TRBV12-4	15	CASSHRTGRNTEAFF
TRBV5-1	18	CASSWPTSGGPNTGELFF
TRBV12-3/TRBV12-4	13	CASSFGGATEAFF
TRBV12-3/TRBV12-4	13	CASSFSDTYEQYF
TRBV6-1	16	CASSPLGDTTNSPLHF
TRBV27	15	CASSLALSGANVLTF
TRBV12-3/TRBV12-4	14	CASSWGTGNYGYTF
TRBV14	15	CASSQDRQGGSPLHF
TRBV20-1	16	CSARDGAGLNTGELFF
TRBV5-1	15	CASSLAVSGYNEQFF
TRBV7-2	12	CASSLDGDTQYF
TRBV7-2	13	CASGRQTYNEQFF
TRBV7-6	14	CASSPGGSTDTQYF
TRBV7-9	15	CASSSQQGGNQPQHF
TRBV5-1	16	CASSSLYGATTYGYTF
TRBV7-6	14	CASSLAQPYNEQFF
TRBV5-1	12	CASSFAGEKLFF
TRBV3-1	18	CASSQVRGGGGHTDTQYF
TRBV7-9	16	CASSLVPGASTDTQYF
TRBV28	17	CASSPPLGLGVPYEQYF
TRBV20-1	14	CSARVGGEHTEAFF
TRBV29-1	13	CSVERGAPDTQYF
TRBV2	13	CASRDRGYEKLFF